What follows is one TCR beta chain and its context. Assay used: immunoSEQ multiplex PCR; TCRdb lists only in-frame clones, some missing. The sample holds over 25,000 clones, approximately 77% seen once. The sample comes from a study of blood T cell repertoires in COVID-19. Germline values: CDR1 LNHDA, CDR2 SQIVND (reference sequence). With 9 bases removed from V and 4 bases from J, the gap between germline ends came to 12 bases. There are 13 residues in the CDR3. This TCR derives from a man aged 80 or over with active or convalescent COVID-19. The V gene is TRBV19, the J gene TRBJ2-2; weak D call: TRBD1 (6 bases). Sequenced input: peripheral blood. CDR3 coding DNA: TGTGCCAGCAAAAACAGGGCCACCGGGGAGCTGTTTTTT. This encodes CASKNRATGELFF. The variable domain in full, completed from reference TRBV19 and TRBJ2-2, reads DGGITQSPKYLFRKEGQNVTLSCEQNLNHDAMYWYRQDPGQGLRLIYYSQIVNDFQKGDIAEGYSVSREKKESFPLTVTSAQKNPTAFYLCASKNRATGELFFGEGSRLTVL.